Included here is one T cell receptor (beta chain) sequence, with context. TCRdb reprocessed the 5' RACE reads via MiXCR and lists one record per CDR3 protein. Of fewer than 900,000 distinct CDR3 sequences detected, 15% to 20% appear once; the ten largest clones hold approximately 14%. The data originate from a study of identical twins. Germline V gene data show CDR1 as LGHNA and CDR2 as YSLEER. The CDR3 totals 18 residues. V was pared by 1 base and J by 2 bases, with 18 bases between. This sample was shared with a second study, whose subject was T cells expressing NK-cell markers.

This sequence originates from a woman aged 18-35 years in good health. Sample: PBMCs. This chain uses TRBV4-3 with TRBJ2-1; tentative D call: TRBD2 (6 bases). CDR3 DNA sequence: TGCGCCAGCAGCCAAGGGTGGAGGGAGCGGAGGGCCTACAATGAGCAGTTCTTC. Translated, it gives CASSQGWRERRAYNEQFF.